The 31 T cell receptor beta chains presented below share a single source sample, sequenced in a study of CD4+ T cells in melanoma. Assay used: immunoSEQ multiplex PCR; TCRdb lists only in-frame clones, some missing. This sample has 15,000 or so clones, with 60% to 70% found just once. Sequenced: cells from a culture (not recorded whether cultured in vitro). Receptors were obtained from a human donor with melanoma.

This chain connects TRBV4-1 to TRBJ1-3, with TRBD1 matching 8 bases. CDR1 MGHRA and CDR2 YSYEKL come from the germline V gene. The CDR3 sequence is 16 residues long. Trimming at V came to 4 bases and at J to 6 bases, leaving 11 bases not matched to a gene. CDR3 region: CASSLGGQAVLNTIYF. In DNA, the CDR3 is TGCGCCAGCAGCCTCGGGGGACAGGCGGTTTTAAACACCATATATTTT.

The CDR3 reads CASSTGSQGEQFF. DNA for the CDR3: TGTGCCAGTTCGACAGGGTCCCAGGGTGAGCAGTTCTTC. This chain uses TRBV19 with TRBJ2-1; 7 bases agree with TRBD1. Germline loops: CDR1 LNHDA, CDR2 SQIVND (reference sequence). The CDR3 sequence is 13 residues long. V shed 8 bases and J 9 bases; nucleotides not matched to a gene: 10.

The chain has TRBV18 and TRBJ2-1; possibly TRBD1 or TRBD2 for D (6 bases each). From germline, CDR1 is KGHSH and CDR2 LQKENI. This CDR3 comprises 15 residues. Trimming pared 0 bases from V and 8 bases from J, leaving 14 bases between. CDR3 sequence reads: CASSPPRGRPDEQFF. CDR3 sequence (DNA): TGTGCCAGCTCACCACCTCGGGGGCGCCCGGATGAGCAGTTCTTC.

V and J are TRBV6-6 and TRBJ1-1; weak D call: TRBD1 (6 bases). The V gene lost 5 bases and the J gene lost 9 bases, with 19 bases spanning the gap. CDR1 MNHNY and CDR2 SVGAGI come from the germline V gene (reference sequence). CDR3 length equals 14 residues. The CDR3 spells CASSGGTSVRQAFF. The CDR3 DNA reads TGTGCCAGCAGTGGAGGGACATCGGTTCGGCAAGCTTTCTTT.

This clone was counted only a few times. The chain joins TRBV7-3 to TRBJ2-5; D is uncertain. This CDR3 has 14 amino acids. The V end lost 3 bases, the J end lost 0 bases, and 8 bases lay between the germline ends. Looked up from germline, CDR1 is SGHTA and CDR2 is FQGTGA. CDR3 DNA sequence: TGTGCCAGCAGCTTGAGTGGGTACCAAGAGACCCAGTACTTC. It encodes CASSLSGYQETQYF.

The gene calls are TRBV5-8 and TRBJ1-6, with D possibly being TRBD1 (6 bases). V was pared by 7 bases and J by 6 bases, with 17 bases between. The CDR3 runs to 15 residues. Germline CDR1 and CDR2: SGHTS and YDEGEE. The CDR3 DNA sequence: TGTGCCAGCTCCCCCGCCCGGACAGCTAATTCACCCCTCCACTTT. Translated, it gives CASSPARTANSPLHF.

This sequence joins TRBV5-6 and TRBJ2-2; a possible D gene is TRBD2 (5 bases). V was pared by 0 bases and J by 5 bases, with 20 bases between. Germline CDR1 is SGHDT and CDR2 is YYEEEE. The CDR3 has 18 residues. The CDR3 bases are TGTGCCAGCAGCTTGGGATACAGAGGGAGAGGAACGACCGGGGAGCTGTTTTTT. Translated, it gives CASSLGYRGRGTTGELFF.

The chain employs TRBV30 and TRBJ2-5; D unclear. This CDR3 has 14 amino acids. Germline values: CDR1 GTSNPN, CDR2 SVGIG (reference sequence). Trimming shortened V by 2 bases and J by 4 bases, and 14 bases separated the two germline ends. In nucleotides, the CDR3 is TGTGCCTGGAGTTCTGGAGTGGGTGTAGAGACCCAGTACTTC. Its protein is CAWSSGVGVETQYF.

Written as DNA, the CDR3 is TGTGCCAGCAGGCCCCAGGGTGACTATGGCTACACCTTC. Translated, it gives CASRPQGDYGYTF. This rearrangement joins TRBV7-9 to TRBJ1-2; D possibly corresponds to TRBD1 (5 bases). The ends were cut back, 6 bases at V and 3 bases at J, with 11 bases in the middle. This CDR3 spans 13 amino acids. Germline lookup yields CDR1 SEHNR and CDR2 FQNEAQ (reference sequence).

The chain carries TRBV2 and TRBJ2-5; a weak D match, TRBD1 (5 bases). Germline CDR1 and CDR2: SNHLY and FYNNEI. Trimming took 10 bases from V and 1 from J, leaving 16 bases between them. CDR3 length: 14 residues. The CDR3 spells CANTGLIPQETQYF. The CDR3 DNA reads TGTGCCAACACAGGCCTAATCCCCCAAGAGACCCAGTACTTC. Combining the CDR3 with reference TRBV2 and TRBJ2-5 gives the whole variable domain EPEVTQTPSHQVTQMGQEVILRCVPISNHLYFYWYRQILGQKVEFLVSFYNNEISEKSEIFDDQFSVERPDGSNFTLKIRSTKLEDSAMYFCANTGLIPQETQYFGPGTRLLVL.

The CDR3, as DNA: TGTGCCTGGAGTGTACAAGGGTCGGGAGGGCGCGAGCAGTACTTC. This encodes CAWSVQGSGGREQYF. V usage is TRBV30 and J usage is TRBJ2-7, with TRBD2 identical over 8 bases. Germline CDR1 is GTSNPN and CDR2 is SVGIG (reference sequence). With 0 bases clipped from V and 6 bases from J, the junction kept 10 bases outside the gene matches. The CDR3 totals 15 residues. Based on the CDR3 plus reference TRBV30 and TRBJ2-7, the full variable domain is SQTIHQWPATLVQPVGSPLSLECTVEGTSNPNLYWYRQAAGRGLQLLFYSVGIGQISSEVPQNLSASRPQDRQFILSSKKLLLSDSGFYLCAWSVQGSGGREQYFGPGTRLTVT.

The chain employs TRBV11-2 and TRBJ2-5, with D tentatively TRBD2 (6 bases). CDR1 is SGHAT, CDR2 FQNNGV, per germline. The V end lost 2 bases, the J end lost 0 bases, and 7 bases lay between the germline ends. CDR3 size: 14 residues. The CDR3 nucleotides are TGTGCCAGCAGCTTACGCGGGAACCAAGAGACCCAGTACTTC. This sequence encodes CASSLRGNQETQYF.

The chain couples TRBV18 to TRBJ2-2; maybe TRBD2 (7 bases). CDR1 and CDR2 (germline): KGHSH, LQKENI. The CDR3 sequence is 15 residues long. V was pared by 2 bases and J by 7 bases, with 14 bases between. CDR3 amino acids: CASSPAGGHGGELFF. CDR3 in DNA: TGTGCCAGCTCACCAGCCGGGGGGCACGGCGGGGAGCTGTTTTTT. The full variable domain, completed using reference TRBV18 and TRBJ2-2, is NAGVMQNPRHLVRRRGQEARLRCSPMKGHSHVYWYRQLPEEGLKFMVYLQKENIIDESGMPKERFSAEFPKEGPSILRIQQVVRGDSAAYFCASSPAGGHGGELFFGEGSRLTVL.

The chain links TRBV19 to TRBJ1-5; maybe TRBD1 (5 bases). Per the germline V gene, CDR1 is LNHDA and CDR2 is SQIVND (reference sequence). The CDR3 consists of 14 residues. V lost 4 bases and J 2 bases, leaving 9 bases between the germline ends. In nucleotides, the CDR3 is TGTGCCAGTAGTAGCAGGGCCGGCAATCAGCCCCAGCATTTT. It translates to CASSSRAGNQPQHF.

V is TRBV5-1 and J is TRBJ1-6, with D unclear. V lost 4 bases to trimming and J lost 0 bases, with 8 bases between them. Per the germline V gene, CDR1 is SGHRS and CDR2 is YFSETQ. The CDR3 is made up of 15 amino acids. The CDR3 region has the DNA TGCGCCAGCAGCCTGAGAGACTCCTATAATTCACCCCTCCACTTT. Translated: CASSLRDSYNSPLHF. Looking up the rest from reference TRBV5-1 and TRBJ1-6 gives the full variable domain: KAGVTQTPRYLIKTRGQQVTLSCSPISGHRSVSWYQQTPGQGLQFLFEYFSETQRNKGNFPGRFSGRQFSNSRSEMNVSTLELGDSALYLCASSLRDSYNSPLHFGNGTRLTVT.

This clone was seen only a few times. CDR3: CASSLRRGTEAFF. CDR3 sequence (DNA): TGTGCCAGCAGCCTCCGCCGGGGGACTGAAGCTTTCTTT. The gene calls are TRBV7-3 and TRBJ1-1; perhaps TRBD1 as D (5 bases). The V gene's germline CDR1 is SGHTA and CDR2 FQGTGA. Trimming pared 5 bases from V and 5 bases from J, leaving 12 bases between. The CDR3 has 13 amino acids.

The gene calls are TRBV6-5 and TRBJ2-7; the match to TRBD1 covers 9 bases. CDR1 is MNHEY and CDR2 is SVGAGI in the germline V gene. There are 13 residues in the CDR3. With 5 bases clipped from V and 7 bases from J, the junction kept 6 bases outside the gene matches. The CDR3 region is CASSGTGSGEQYF. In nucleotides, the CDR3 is TGTGCCAGCAGTGGGACAGGGTCGGGGGAGCAGTACTTC.

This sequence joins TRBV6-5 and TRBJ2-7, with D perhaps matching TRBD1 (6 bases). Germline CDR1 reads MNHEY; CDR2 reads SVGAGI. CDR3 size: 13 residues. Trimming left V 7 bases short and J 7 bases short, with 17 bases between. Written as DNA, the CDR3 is TGTGCCAGCACCCAGAAGACAGGTCGGGAGCAGTACTTC. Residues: CASTQKTGREQYF.

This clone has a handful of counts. CDR3 sequence (DNA): TGTGCCAGCAGCCAGGGCCGTACAGGGGGCAGGAACACTGAAGCTTTCTTT. As protein: CASSQGRTGGRNTEAFF. This sequence joins TRBV4-2 and TRBJ1-1, with 9 nucleotides matching TRBD1. This CDR3 is built from 17 residues. J gave up 1 base and V 3 bases, and 9 bases lay outside the gene matches. Germline V lookup: CDR1 LGHNA, CDR2 YNFKEQ.

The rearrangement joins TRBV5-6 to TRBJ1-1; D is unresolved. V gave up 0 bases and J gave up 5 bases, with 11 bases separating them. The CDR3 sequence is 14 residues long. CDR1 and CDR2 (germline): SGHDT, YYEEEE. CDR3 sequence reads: CASSLDYFGTEAFF. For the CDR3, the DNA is TGTGCCAGCAGCTTGGATTACTTCGGGACTGAAGCTTTCTTT.

This chain's CDR3 is CAWSGGRGAWYGYTF. CDR3 coding DNA: TGTGCCTGGAGTGGGGGACGGGGGGCTTGGTATGGCTACACCTTC. The V and J genes are TRBV30 and TRBJ1-2; weak D call: TRBD1 (6 bases). The CDR3 has 15 residues. Germline loops: CDR1 GTSNPN, CDR2 SVGIG (reference sequence). V was cut by 1 base and J by 5 bases, with 17 bases left in between.

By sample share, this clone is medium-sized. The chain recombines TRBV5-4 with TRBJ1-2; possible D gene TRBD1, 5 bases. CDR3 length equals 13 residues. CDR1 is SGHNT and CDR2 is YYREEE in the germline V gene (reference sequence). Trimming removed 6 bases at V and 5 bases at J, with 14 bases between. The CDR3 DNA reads TGTGCCAGCAACCTGGGGGGTCGGTATGGCTACACCTTC. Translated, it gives CASNLGGRYGYTF.

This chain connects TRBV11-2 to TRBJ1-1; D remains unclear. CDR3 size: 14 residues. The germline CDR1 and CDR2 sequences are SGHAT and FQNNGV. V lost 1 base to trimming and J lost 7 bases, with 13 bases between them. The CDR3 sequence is CASSLGVQPSEAFF. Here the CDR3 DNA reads TGTGCCAGCAGCTTAGGTGTACAGCCAAGTGAAGCTTTCTTT.

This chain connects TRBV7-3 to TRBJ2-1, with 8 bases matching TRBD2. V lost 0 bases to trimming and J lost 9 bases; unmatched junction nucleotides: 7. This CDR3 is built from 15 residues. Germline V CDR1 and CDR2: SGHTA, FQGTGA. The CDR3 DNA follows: TGTGCCAGCAGCTTAACTAGCGGGGCCTCGGGTGAGCAGTTCTTC. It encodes CASSLTSGASGEQFF.

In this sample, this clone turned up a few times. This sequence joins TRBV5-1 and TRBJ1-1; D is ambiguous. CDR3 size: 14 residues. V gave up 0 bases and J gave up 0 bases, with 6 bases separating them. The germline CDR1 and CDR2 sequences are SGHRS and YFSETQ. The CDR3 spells CASSLGQMNTEAFF. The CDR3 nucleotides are TGCGCCAGCAGCTTGGGGCAGATGAACACTGAAGCTTTCTTT.

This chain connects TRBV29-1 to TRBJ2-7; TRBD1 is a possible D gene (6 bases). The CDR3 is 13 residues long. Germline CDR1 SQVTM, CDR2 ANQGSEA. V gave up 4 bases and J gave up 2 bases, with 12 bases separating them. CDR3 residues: CSVGGTQTYEQYF. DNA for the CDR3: TGCAGCGTTGGAGGGACACAGACCTACGAGCAGTACTTC.

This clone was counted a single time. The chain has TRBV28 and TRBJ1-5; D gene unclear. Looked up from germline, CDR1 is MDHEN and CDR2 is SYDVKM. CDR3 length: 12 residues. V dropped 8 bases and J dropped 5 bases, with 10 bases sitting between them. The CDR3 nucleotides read TGTGCCAGCTATGAGAGAGATCAGCCCCAGCATTTT. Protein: CASYERDQPQHF.

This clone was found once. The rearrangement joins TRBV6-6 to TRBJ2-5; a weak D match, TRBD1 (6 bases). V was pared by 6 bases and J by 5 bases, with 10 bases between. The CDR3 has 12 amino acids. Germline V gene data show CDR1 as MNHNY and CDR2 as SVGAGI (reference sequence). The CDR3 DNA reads TGTGCCAGCAGGTCAGGGGCGGAGACCCAGTACTTC. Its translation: CASRSGAETQYF.

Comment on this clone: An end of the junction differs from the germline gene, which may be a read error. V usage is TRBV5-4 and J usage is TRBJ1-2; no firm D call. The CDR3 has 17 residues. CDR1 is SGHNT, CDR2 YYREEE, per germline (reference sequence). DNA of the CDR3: TGTGCCAGCAGCTTGGCCGAGTCCAGGTCCTCGGGGTATGGCTGCACCTTC. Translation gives CASSLAESRSSGYGCTF.

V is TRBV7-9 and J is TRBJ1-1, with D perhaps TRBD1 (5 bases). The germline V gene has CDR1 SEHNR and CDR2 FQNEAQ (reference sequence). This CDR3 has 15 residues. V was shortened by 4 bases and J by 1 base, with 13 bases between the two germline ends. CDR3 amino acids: CASSSWGVANTEAFF. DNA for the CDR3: TGTGCCAGCAGCTCCTGGGGCGTCGCGAACACTGAAGCTTTCTTT. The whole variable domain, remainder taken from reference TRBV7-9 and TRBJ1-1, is DTGVSQNPRHKITKRGQNVTFRCDPISEHNRLYWYRQTLGQGPEFLTYFQNEAQLEKSRLLSDRFSAERPKGSFSTLEIQRTEQGDSAMYLCASSSWGVANTEAFFGQGTRLTVV.

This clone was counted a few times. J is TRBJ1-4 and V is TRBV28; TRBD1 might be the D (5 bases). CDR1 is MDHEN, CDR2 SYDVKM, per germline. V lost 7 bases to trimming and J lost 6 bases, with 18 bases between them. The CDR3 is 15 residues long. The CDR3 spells CASTPLGGFDEKLFF. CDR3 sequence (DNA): TGTGCCAGCACCCCACTGGGGGGATTCGATGAAAAACTGTTTTTT.